This T cell receptor beta chain is drawn from a study of blood T cells in healthy people across ages. A second PCR of roughly 7 to 11 cycles used a sample-barcoded 5' primer and a J-beta primer mix. TCRdb re-called the 5' RACE reads with MiXCR, one entry per CDR3 protein. The table has almost 800,000 distinct CDR3 sequences, 55% to 70% seen once; the top ten hold 20% to 25%. Germline V gene sequence: CDR1 MDHEN, CDR2 SYDVKM. The CDR3 is 15 residues long. As to this clonotype: A clone one base away is much larger, so this may be a read error.

The V call is TRBV28, the J call TRBJ2-4; the match to TRBD2 covers 9 bases. TRBJ2-7 explains the end of the DNA better; the J call may be wrong. This clonotype was sampled from a man aged 25-45 years in good health. The sequenced sample was blood. The CDR3 region has the DNA TGTGCCAGCAAAGGGGAGACTAGCGGCACCGACGAGCAGTACTTC. Its protein is CASKGETSGTDEQYF.